Listed here is a single TCR beta chain. Its cognate antigen is unknown. This specimen belongs to a study of T cell responses to AZD1222 COVID-19 vaccine. General study points: Among those given AZD1222, only five or six were seropositive at baseline. The study sampled repertoires only after the peak T cell response.

The junction had 8 bases not matched to a gene; V was cut back by 3 bases and J by 4 bases. This CDR3 spans 16 amino acids. CDR1 and CDR2 (germline): KGHDR, SFDVKD. Using immunoSEQ multiplex PCR, the repertoire was profiled, and TCRdb retains in-frame clones only, with some absent. The repertoire has approximately 140,000 clones, approximately 90% of them found once; the top ten carry approximately 2.6%. The material was peripheral blood, obtained on day 0 of AZD1222 vaccination. The genes are TRBV24-1 and TRBJ2-1; 7 bases line up with TRBD2. The receptor was derived from an adult in good health. This CDR3 reads CATSDTQAGLYNEQFF. CDR3 DNA sequence: TGTGCCACCAGTGATACCCAAGCGGGGTTATACAATGAGCAGTTCTTC.